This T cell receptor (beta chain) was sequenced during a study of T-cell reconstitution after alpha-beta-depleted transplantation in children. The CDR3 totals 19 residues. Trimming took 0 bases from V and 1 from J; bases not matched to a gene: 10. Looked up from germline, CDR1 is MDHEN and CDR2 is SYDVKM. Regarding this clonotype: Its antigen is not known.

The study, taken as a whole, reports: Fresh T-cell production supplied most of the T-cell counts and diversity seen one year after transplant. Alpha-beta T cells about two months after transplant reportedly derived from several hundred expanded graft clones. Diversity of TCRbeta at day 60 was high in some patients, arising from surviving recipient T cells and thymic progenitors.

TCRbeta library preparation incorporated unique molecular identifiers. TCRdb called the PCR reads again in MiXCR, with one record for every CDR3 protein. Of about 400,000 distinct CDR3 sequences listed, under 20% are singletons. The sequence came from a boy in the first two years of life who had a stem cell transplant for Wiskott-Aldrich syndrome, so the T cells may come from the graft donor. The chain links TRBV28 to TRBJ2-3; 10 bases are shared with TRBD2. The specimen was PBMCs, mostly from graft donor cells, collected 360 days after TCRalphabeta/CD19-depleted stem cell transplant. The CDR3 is CASSLWRLAGALGTDTQYF. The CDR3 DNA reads TGTGCCAGCAGTTTATGGCGTCTAGCGGGGGCCCTGGGCACAGATACGCAGTATTTT.